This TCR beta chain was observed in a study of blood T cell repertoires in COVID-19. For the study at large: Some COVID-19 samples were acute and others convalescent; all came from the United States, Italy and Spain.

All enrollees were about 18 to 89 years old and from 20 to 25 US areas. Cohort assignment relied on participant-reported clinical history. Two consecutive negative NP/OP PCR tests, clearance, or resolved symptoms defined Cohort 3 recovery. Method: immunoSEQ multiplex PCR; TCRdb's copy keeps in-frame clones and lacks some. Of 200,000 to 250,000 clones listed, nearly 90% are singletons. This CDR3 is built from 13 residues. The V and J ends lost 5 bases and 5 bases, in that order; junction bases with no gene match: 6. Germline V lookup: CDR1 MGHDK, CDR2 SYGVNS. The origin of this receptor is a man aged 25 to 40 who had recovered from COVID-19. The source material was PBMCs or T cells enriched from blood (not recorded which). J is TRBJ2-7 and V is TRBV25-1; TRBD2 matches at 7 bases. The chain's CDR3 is CASSFTGGNEQYF. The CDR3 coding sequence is TGTGCCAGCAGTTTCACGGGGGGTAACGAGCAGTACTTC.